This T cell receptor (beta chain) was recovered during a study of T cells in Graves' hyperthyroidism and ophthalmopathy. The length of the CDR3 is 14 residues. CDR1 ENHRY and CDR2 SYGVKD come from the germline V gene. V lost 6 bases and J lost 0, with 11 bases in between. Amplification yielded TCR beta CDR3 regions, with RNA transcripts as the source. Using the HTBI primer set, a first-round RT-PCR was run on the TCR CDR3. TCRdb re-derived calls from the multiplex PCR reads in MiXCR, one entry per CDR3 protein. The table has about 640,000 distinct CDR3 sequences, around 21% seen once. This clonotype was seen a handful of times.

The chain links TRBV10-3 to TRBJ1-1, with TRBD1 as a possible D gene (5 bases). The clonotype was recovered from a man aged 25-45 years with Graves' ophthalmopathy. The specimen sequenced was blood. The CDR3 nucleotides read TGTGCCATCAGACCCACAGGATTGAACACTGAAGCTTTCTTT. Translating gives CAIRPTGLNTEAFF.